Below, one T cell receptor (beta chain) is given with its context. The target antigen is unknown. The source of the sample is a study of memory CD4+ T cells and cytomegalovirus serostatus. Study summary: Healthy Belgian adult donors included nine or ten CMV-positive and about two dozen CMV-negative people. Broader study findings: CMV serostatus prediction reached median AUC roughly 0.95, or 0.91 with US-trained model. CD4+ memory repertoires contained about two fifths of the roughly 150 reported CMV TCRbeta sequences.

The method was immunoSEQ multiplex PCR; TCRdb's version includes in-frame clones alone and lacks a portion of them. The table records 40,000 to 55,000 clones, over 65% of them present only once. The sort gate was single viable CD3+CD4+CD8-CD45RO+ cells for memory CD4+ T cells. Deletions cut 1 base from V and 3 bases from J, with 16 bases between. The CDR3 consists of 16 residues. Germline lookup yields CDR1 SGHTS and CDR2 YDEGEE. The chain joins TRBV5-8 to TRBJ2-5; D is possibly TRBD2 (6 bases). The sequenced sample consisted of memory CD4+ T cells from blood. This receptor was identified in an adult in good health and CMV-seronegative. CDR3 amino acids: CASSLSSGLGEETQYF. The CDR3 region has the DNA TGTGCCAGCAGCTTGAGTTCGGGACTGGGGGAAGAGACCCAGTACTTC.